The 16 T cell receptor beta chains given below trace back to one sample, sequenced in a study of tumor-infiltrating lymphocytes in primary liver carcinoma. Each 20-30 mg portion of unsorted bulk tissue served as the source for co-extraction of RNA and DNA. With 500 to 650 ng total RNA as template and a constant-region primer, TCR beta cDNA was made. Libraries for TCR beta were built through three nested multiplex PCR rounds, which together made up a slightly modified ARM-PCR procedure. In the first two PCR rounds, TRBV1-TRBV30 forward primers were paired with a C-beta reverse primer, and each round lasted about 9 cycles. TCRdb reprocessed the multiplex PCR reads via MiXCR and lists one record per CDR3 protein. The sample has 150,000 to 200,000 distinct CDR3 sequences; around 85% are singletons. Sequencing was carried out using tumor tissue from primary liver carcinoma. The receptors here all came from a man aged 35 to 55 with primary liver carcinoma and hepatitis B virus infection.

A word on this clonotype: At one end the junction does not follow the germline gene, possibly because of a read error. This chain's CDR3 is CVISESGLAGETYNEQFF. The DNA of the CDR3 is TGTGTCATCAGTGAGTCTGGACTAGCGGGAGAGACCTACAATGAGCAGTTCTTC. The chain links TRBV10-3 to TRBJ2-1, with 13 bases fitting TRBD2. This CDR3 comprises 18 residues. The germline V gene encodes CDR1 ENHRY and CDR2 SYGVKD.

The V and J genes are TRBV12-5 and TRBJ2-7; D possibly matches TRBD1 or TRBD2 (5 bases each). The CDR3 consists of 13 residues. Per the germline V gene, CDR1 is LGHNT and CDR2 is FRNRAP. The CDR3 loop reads CTSEGTGSYEYYF. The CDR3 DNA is TGTACCAGTGAGGGGACCGGTTCCTACGAGTACTACTTC.

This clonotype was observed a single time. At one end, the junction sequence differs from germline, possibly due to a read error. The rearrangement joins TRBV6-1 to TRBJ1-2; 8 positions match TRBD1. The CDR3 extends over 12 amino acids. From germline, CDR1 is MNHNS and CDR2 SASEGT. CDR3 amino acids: CVRSEGRGRNTF. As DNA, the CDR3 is TGTGTCAGGAGTGAAGGCAGGGGGCGGAATACATTC.

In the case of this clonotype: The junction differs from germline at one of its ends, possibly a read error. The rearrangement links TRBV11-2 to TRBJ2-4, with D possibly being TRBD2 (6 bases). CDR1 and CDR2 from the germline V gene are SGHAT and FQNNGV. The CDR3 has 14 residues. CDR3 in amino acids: CTSSLDTSWRSLYF. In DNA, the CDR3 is TGTACCAGCAGCTTAGATACTAGCTGGAGGTCTCTGTACTTC.

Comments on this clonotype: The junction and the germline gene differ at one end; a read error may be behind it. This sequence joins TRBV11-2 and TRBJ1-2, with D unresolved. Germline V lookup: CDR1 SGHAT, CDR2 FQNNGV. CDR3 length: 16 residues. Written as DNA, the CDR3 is TGTACCAGCAACTTAGATTCGGTAGCCTATTGTCGAGGCTACACCTTC. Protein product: CTSNLDSVAYCRGYTF.

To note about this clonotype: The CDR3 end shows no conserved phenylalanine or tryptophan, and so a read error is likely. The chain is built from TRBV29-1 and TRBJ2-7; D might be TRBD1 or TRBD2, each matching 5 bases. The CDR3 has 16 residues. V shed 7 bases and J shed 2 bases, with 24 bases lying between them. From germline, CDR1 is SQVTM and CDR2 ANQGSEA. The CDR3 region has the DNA TGCAGCGCCACGACATCTGGGACCTGCACTCCCTACGAGCAGTACTTG. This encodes CSATTSGTCTPYEQYL.

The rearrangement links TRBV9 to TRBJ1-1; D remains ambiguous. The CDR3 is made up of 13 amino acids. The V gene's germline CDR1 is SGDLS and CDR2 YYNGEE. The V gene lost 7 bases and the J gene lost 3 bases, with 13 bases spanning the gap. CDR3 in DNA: TGTGCCAGCGGCAGCAGGAGTGACACTGAAGCTTTCTTT. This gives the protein CASGSRSDTEAFF.

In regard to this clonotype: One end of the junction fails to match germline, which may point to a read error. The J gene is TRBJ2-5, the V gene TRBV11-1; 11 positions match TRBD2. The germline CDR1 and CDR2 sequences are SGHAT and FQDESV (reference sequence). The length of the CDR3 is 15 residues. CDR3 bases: TGTGCCAGCACCCTCACGGAACTAGCGGGAGAGACCCATAACTTC. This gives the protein CASTLTELAGETHNF.

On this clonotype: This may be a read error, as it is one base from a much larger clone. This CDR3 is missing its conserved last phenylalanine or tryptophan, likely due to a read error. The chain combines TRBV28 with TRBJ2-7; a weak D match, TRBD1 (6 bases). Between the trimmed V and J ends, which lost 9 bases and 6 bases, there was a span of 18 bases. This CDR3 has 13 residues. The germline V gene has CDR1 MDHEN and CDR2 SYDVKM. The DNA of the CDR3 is TGTGCCAGTGCAGGGACACCTTTCAGCGAGCAGTACATC. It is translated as CASAGTPFSEQYI.

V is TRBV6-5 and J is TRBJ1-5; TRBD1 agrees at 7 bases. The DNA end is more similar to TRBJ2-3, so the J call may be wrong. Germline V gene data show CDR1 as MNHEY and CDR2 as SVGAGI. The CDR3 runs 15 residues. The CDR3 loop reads CASSYSGTDNQPQYF. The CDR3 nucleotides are TGTGCCAGCAGTTACTCGGGGACAGACAATCAGCCCCAGTATTTT.

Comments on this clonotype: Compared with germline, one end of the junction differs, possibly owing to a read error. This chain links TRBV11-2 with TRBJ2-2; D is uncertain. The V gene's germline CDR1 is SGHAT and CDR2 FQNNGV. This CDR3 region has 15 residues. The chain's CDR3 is CASIHVRARTGELFF. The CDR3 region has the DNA TGTGCTAGCATCCATGTCCGGGCGAGGACCGGGGAGCTGTTTTTT. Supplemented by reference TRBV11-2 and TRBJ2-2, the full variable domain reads EAGVAQSPRYKIIEKRQSVAFWCNPISGHATLYWYQQILGQGPKLLIQFQNNGVVDDSQLPKDRFSAERLKGVDSTLKIQPAKLEDSAVYLCASIHVRARTGELFFGEGSRLTVL.

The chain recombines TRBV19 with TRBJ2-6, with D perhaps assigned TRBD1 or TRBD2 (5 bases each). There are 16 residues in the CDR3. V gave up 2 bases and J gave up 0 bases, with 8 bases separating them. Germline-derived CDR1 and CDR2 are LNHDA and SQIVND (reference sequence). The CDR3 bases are TGTGCCAGTAGTATAAAAGGGACCTCTGGGGCCAACGTCCTGACTTTC. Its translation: CASSIKGTSGANVLTF.

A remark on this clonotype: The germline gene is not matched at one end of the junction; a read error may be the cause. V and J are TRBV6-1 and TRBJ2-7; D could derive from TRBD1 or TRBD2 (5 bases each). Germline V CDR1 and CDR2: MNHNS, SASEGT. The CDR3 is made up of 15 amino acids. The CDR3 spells CARSAEPGPGYEQYF. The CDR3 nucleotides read TGTGCCAGGAGTGCAGAGCCGGGACCAGGCTACGAGCAGTACTTC.

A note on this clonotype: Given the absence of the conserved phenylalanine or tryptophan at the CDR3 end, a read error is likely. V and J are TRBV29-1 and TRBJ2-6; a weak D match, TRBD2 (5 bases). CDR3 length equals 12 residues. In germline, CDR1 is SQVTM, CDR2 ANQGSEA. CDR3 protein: CSVDYGANVLTC. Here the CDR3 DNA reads TGTAGCGTTGACTATGGAGCCAACGTCCTGACTTGC.

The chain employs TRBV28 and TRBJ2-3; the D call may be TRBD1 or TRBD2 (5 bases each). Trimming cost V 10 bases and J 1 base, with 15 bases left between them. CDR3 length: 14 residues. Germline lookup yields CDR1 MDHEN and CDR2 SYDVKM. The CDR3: CANWPGRGTDTQYF. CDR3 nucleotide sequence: TGTGCCAACTGGCCGGGGCGGGGCACAGATACGCAGTATTTT.

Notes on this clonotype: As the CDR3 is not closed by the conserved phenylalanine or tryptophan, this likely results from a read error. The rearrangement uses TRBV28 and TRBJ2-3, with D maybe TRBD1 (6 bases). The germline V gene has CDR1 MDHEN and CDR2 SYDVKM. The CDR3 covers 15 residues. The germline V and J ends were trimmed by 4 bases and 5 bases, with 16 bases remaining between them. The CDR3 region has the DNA TGTGCCAGCAGTTCCATACCCCCCAGGGGAGATACGCAGTATTAT. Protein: CASSSIPPRGDTQYY.